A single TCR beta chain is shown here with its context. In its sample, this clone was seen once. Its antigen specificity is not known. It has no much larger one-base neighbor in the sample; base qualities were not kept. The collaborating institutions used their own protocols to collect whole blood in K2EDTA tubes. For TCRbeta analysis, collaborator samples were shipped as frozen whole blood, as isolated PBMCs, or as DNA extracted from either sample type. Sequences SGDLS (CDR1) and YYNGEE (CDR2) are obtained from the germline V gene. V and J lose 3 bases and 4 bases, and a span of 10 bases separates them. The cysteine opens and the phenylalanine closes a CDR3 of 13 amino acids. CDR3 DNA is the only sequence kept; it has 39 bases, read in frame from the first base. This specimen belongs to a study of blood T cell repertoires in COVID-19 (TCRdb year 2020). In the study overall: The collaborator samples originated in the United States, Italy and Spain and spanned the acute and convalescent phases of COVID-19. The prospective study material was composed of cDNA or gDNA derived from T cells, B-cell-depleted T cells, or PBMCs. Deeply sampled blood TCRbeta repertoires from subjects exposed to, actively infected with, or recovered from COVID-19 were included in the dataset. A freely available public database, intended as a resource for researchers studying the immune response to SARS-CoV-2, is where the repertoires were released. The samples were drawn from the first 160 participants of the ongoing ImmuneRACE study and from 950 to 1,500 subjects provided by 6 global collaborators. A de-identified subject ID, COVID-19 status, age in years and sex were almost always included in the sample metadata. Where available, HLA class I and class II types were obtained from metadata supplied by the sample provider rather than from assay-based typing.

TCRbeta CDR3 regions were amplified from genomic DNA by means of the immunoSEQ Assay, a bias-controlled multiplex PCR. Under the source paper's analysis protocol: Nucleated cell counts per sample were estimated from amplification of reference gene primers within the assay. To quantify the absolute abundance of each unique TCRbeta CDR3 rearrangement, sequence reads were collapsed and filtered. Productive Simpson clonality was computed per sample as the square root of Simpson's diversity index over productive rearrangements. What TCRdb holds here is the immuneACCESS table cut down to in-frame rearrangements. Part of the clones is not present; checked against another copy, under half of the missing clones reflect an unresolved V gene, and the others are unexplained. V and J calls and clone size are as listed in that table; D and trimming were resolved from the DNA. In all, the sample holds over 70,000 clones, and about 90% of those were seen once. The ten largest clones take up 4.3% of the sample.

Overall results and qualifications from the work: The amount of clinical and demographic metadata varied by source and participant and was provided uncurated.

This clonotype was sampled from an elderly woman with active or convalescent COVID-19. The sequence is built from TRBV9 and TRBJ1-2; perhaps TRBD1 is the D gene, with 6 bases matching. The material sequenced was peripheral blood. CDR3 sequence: CASSATGTYGYTF. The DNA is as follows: TGTGCCAGCAGCGCTACAGGGACCTATGGCTACACCTTC.